Described below is a single T cell receptor beta chain sequence and its context. Method: immunoSEQ multiplex PCR; TCRdb's copy keeps in-frame clones and lacks some. Here the sample spans approximately 230,000 clones, more than 70% being singletons. This entry belongs to a study of blood T cell repertoires in COVID-19. Study in general: Both acute and convalescent COVID-19 samples were obtained from the United States, Italy and Spain. T cells, B-cell-depleted T cells, or PBMCs provided the cDNA or gDNA that served as material.

Trimming cost V 2 bases and J 7 bases; bases outside gene matches: 6. The CDR3 consists of 14 residues. The germline V gene has CDR1 LGHDT and CDR2 YNNKEL (reference sequence). The specimen was peripheral blood. This sequence was found in a woman in her 40s who had recovered from COVID-19. This chain uses TRBV3-1 (or the pseudogene TRBV3-2) with TRBJ1-2; 8 bases align to TRBD1. For the CDR3, the DNA is TGTGCCAGCAGCCAACGGCTAACAGGGGGTGGCTACACCTTC. Protein product: CASSQRLTGGGYTF.